This TCR beta chain was captured by sequencing in a study of OX40 agonist ivuxolimab in advanced cancers. V lost 4 bases, J lost 7 bases, and 14 bases lay in between. The CDR3 contains 13 residues. The germline gives CDR1 SGDLS, CDR2 YYNGEE. Here immunoSEQ multiplex PCR was the method, and the copy in TCRdb shows in-frame clones only, minus some. The sample shows under 85,000 clones, around 88% of them seen only once. The chain recombines TRBV9 with TRBJ1-2; D is unresolved. The sequenced sample was CD4+ or CD8+ T cells sorted from blood, obtained in a trial of the OX40 agonist ivuxolimab. This TCR derives from an adult with an advanced solid tumor such as melanoma, head and neck, liver or kidney cancer. The DNA of the CDR3 is TGTGCCAGCAGCCGGGAAGGGTCCTTTGGCTACACCTTC. Translated: CASSREGSFGYTF.